This passage covers 32 T cell receptor beta chains from one sample sequenced in a study of cytomegalovirus exposure and HLA in healthy donors. This table comes from immunoSEQ multiplex PCR, and its TCRdb copy is limited to in-frame clones, with some not included. The sample includes about 160,000 clones, roughly 90% of them seen just once. Sequencing input: PBMCs. Every receptor here comes from a young woman in good health and CMV-seronegative.

The chain joins TRBV5-1 to TRBJ2-3; the D gene is possibly TRBD1 (6 bases). Per germline, CDR1 SGHRS and CDR2 YFSETQ. There are 12 residues in the CDR3. V lost 4 bases to trimming and J lost 6 bases, with 9 bases between them. The CDR3 DNA is TGCGCCAGCAGCGTGACAGGCGATACGCAGTATTTT. This codes for CASSVTGDTQYF.

This chain links TRBV19 with TRBJ1-2; D is ambiguous. The germline V gene has CDR1 LNHDA and CDR2 SQIVND (reference sequence). The CDR3 has 11 residues. Trimming took off 9 bases at V and 8 bases at J, with 13 bases between the two ends. The CDR3 DNA follows: TGTGCCAGCCTGTTTGCCGGGGGCTACACCTTC. Translated: CASLFAGGYTF.

This chain links TRBV10-3 with TRBJ2-7; 11 nucleotides line up with TRBD1. Germline trimming cut 0 bases from V and 4 bases from J; bases unmatched to any gene: 11. This CDR3 region has 18 residues. Per germline, CDR1 ENHRY and CDR2 SYGVKD. The DNA of the CDR3 is TGTGCCATCAGTGAGTCGATTCTGGGGACAGGGGGAAAGTACGAGCAGTACTTC. Protein: CAISESILGTGGKYEQYF.

There are a few counts of this clone. The genes are TRBV12-5 and TRBJ1-2; unclear D gene. From germline, CDR1 is LGHNT and CDR2 FRNRAP. This CDR3 contains 16 residues. Trimming left V 2 bases short and J 5 bases short, with 18 bases between. The CDR3 spells CASGLSGVQSGYGYTF. The DNA for the CDR3 is TGTGCTAGTGGTTTGTCCGGGGTTCAATCGGGTTATGGCTACACCTTC.

CDR3 in amino acids: CASSLTGTSNQPQHF. CDR3 in DNA: TGTGCCAGCAGCCTCACTGGGACATCTAATCAGCCCCAGCATTTT. The rearrangement links TRBV7-8 to TRBJ1-5; D possibly corresponds to TRBD1 (6 bases). Per the germline V gene, CDR1 is SGHVS and CDR2 is FQNEAQ. The CDR3 has 15 amino acids. Deletions cut 5 bases from V and 4 bases from J, with 15 bases between.

This chain uses TRBV4-1 with TRBJ1-1; weak D call: TRBD1 (6 bases). Germline V gene sequence: CDR1 MGHRA, CDR2 YSYEKL. With 4 bases removed from V and 6 bases from J, the gap between germline ends came to 18 bases. The CDR3 is 15 amino acids. The CDR3 DNA sequence: TGCGCCAGCAGCCTCTATTTTACAGGGAGCGCTGAAGCTTTCTTT. It translates to CASSLYFTGSAEAFF.

The chain employs TRBV2 and TRBJ1-1, with 7 nucleotides matching TRBD1. Germline CDR1 SNHLY, CDR2 FYNNEI. V dropped 4 bases and J dropped 7; count of bases not matched to a gene: 6. The CDR3 is 13 residues long. In DNA, the CDR3 is TGTGCCAGCAGTGGACAGGGACAGTTTGAAGCTTTCTTT. It translates to CASSGQGQFEAFF.

V is TRBV4-3 and J is TRBJ2-5; TRBD2 matches 10 bases. V lost 0 bases, J lost 5 bases, and 6 bases stayed unmatched. Germline loops: CDR1 LGHNA, CDR2 YSLEER. The CDR3 runs 16 residues. The CDR3 region is CASSQDLAGEMETQYF. The CDR3 DNA reads as TGCGCCAGCAGCCAAGATCTAGCGGGAGAGATGGAGACCCAGTACTTC.

The rearrangement joins TRBV7-2 to TRBJ2-7, with D perhaps TRBD1 (6 bases). CDR1 SGHTA and CDR2 FQGNSA come from the germline V gene. The CDR3 totals 14 residues. V shed 1 base and J shed 3 bases, with 10 bases lying between them. The CDR3 nucleotides read TGTGCCAGCAGCTTAGGCCCGGACAGCTACGAGCAGTACTTC. Translated, it gives CASSLGPDSYEQYF.

The chain joins TRBV5-5 to TRBJ1-3; TRBD1 matches 8 bases. V lost 4 bases and J lost 4; bases outside the gene matches: 1. This CDR3 spans 13 amino acids. Looked up from germline, CDR1 is SGHKS and CDR2 is YYEKEE (reference sequence). The CDR3 coding sequence is TGTGCCAGCAGCGACAGGGGAGGAAACACCATATATTTT. It translates to CASSDRGGNTIYF.

The chain combines TRBV4-1 with TRBJ2-1; 11 bases agree with TRBD2. Germline V gives CDR1 MGHRA, CDR2 YSYEKL. V shed 1 base, J shed 5 bases, and the junction held 10 bases outside the gene matches. This CDR3 region has 18 residues. The CDR3 nucleotides are TGCGCCAGCAGCCAAGTGGATATGGGACTAGCGGCCCACAATGAGCAGTTCTTC. This sequence encodes CASSQVDMGLAAHNEQFF.

The gene calls are TRBV5-6 and TRBJ2-1, with a weak D call TRBD1 (5 bases). The CDR3 is 14 residues long. The V gene's germline CDR1 is SGHDT and CDR2 YYEEEE. V was clipped by 0 bases and J by 7 bases, with 11 bases between them. CDR3 DNA sequence: TGTGCCAGCAGCTTGGGGTCCTCAGGGAATGAGCAGTTCTTC. Amino acid sequence: CASSLGSSGNEQFF.

This chain uses TRBV7-9 with TRBJ1-1; weak D call: TRBD1 (5 bases). Trimming removed 1 base at V and 7 bases at J, with 13 bases between. Germline loops: CDR1 SEHNR, CDR2 FQNEAQ (reference sequence). The CDR3 runs 14 residues. The CDR3 region is CASSLEGQGGEAFF. DNA of the CDR3: TGTGCCAGCAGCTTAGAGGGGCAGGGTGGTGAAGCTTTCTTT.

Here the CDR3 reads CASSPSRRGNGYTF. The CDR3 coding sequence is TGTGCCAGCAGCCCCTCCCGTAGAGGGAATGGCTACACCTTC. The chain links TRBV9 to TRBJ1-2, with D hard to call. The germline V gene has CDR1 SGDLS and CDR2 YYNGEE. Trimming removed 4 bases at V and 6 bases at J, with 16 bases between. The CDR3 runs to 14 residues.

The chain has TRBV10-3 and TRBJ1-4; TRBD1 matches at 7 bases. This CDR3 region has 12 residues. V lost 3 bases, J lost 8 bases, and 0 bases stayed unmatched. Germline V gene sequence: CDR1 ENHRY, CDR2 SYGVKD. Here the CDR3 DNA reads TGTGCCATCAGTGAACAGGGGGAAAAACTGTTTTTT. Protein sequence: CAISEQGEKLFF.

The chain uses TRBV7-9 and TRBJ2-7; 9 bases line up with TRBD1. Trimming removed 1 base from V and 11 bases from J; junction bases left unmatched: 0. Germline CDR1 and CDR2: SEHNR and FQNEAQ (reference sequence). There are 11 residues in the CDR3. CDR3: CASSLGQGEYF. DNA of the CDR3: TGTGCCAGCAGCTTAGGACAGGGGGAGTACTTC.

CDR3 loop: CASSPPPDSQPGSYEQYF. The CDR3 nucleotides read TGTGCCAGCAGCCCACCGCCGGACAGTCAACCTGGGTCCTACGAGCAGTACTTC. The gene calls are TRBV13 and TRBJ2-7, with D possibly being TRBD1 (6 bases). The CDR3 length is 18 residues. Trimming left V 5 bases short and J 1 base short, with 24 bases between. Germline CDR1 and CDR2: PRHDT and FYEKMQ (reference sequence).

This chain connects TRBV6-5 to TRBJ1-5; 7 bases agree with TRBD1. CDR3 size: 15 residues. In germline, CDR1 is MNHEY, CDR2 SVGAGI. Trimming removed 5 bases from V and 2 bases from J; junction bases left unmatched: 6. Written as DNA, the CDR3 is TGTGCCAGCAGTGTTACAGGGGACGGCAATCAGCCCCAGCATTTT. It translates to CASSVTGDGNQPQHF.

The table lists this clone with many counts. The J gene is TRBJ2-3, the V gene TRBV14; perhaps TRBD1 as D (6 bases). The length of the CDR3 is 18 residues. Germline V CDR1 and CDR2: SGHDN, FVKESK. V was cut by 2 bases and J by 3 bases, with 21 bases left in between. CDR3 amino acids: CASSQRLRGLNVTDTQYF. In nucleotides, the CDR3 is TGTGCCAGCAGCCAAAGACTCAGGGGCCTCAATGTGACAGATACGCAGTATTTT.

V gene TRBV5-1 combines with J gene TRBJ2-3; 7 positions match TRBD2. This CDR3 has 14 residues. Germline trimming cut 3 bases from V and 4 bases from J; bases unmatched to any gene: 5. Germline CDR1 and CDR2: SGHRS and YFSETQ. CDR3 in DNA: TGCGCCAGCAGCTCCTCAGGGAGGGCAGATACGCAGTATTTT. Protein: CASSSSGRADTQYF.

The chain is built from TRBV29-1 and TRBJ1-5; TRBD1 matches at 9 bases. The CDR3 sequence is 17 residues long. Germline lookup yields CDR1 SQVTM and CDR2 ANQGSEA. V lost 4 bases and J lost 0; bases outside the gene matches: 10. The CDR3 spells CSVARDRVPYSNQPQHF. CDR3 bases: TGCAGCGTTGCCCGGGACAGGGTCCCCTATAGCAATCAGCCCCAGCATTTT.

The rearrangement links TRBV7-2 to TRBJ1-2; 9 bases are a match to TRBD1. V dropped 9 bases and J dropped 5; count of bases not matched to a gene: 13. Germline V lookup: CDR1 SGHTA, CDR2 FQGNSA. The length of the CDR3 is 15 residues. The chain's CDR3 is CASTPGQGSGYGYTF. The CDR3 DNA sequence: TGTGCCAGTACACCGGGACAGGGATCTGGTTATGGCTACACCTTC.

The rearrangement uses TRBV18 and TRBJ2-1, with a possible D match to TRBD2 (6 bases). Trimming left V 3 bases short and J 15 bases short, with 15 bases between. The CDR3 runs to 12 residues. The germline V gene has CDR1 KGHSH and CDR2 LQKENI. Here the CDR3 reads CASSPGTYGPFF. As DNA, the CDR3 is TGTGCCAGCTCACCTGGGACTTACGGCCCGTTCTTC.

The J gene is TRBJ2-4, the V gene TRBV10-3; D might be TRBD1 (8 bases). This CDR3 has 18 amino acids. V lost 2 bases to trimming and J lost 7 bases, with 24 bases between them. Germline V CDR1 and CDR2: ENHRY, SYGVKD. CDR3 protein: CAISEPSVYRGGKNIQYF. The CDR3 DNA reads TGTGCCATCAGTGAGCCCTCCGTCTACAGGGGGGGAAAGAACATTCAGTACTTC.

This chain uses TRBV9 with TRBJ1-2, with a possible D match to TRBD1 (5 bases). The CDR3 extends over 13 amino acids. The ends were cut back, 9 bases at V and 5 bases at J, with 17 bases in the middle. CDR1 and CDR2 from the germline V gene are SGDLS and YYNGEE. The DNA of the CDR3 is TGTGCCATCGCCAAGGAGGGACCTTATGGCTACACCTTC. It translates to CAIAKEGPYGYTF.

The V gene is TRBV11-2, the J gene TRBJ2-3; 8 positions agree with TRBD2. Trimming at V came to 5 bases and at J to 6 bases, leaving 1 base not matched to a gene. The germline gives CDR1 SGHAT, CDR2 FQNNGV. CDR3 length: 12 residues. In DNA form, the CDR3 reads TGTGCCAGCAGCCGGGGGGGGGATACGCAGTATTTT. Translating it yields CASSRGGDTQYF. Variable domain in full (rest from reference TRBV11-2 and TRBJ2-3): EAGVAQSPRYKIIEKRQSVAFWCNPISGHATLYWYQQILGQGPKLLIQFQNNGVVDDSQLPKDRFSAERLKGVDSTLKIQPAKLEDSAVYLCASSRGGDTQYFGPGTRLTVL.

This sequence joins TRBV19 and TRBJ2-7; 7 bases fit TRBD2. From germline, CDR1 is LNHDA and CDR2 SQIVND (reference sequence). V trimming: 5 bases; J trimming: 0 bases; junction bases outside the gene matches: 10. This CDR3 region has 16 residues. The CDR3 protein is CASSADSGAYSYEQYF. CDR3 DNA sequence: TGTGCCAGTAGTGCCGACAGCGGGGCCTACTCCTACGAGCAGTACTTC. Looking up the rest from reference TRBV19 and TRBJ2-7 gives the full variable domain: DGGITQSPKYLFRKEGQNVTLSCEQNLNHDAMYWYRQDPGQGLRLIYYSQIVNDFQKGDIAEGYSVSREKKESFPLTVTSAQKNPTAFYLCASSADSGAYSYEQYFGPGTRLTVT.

V and J are TRBV4-1 and TRBJ2-1; 9 nucleotides line up with TRBD2. V lost 1 base and J lost 8; bases outside the gene matches: 6. The length of the CDR3 is 15 residues. Germline CDR1 is MGHRA and CDR2 is YSYEKL. CDR3 nucleotide sequence: TGCGCCAGCAGCCAAGGAGCGGGGGGCCCCCATGAGCAGTTCTTC. It is translated as CASSQGAGGPHEQFF.

This clone was seen once. V and J are TRBV19 and TRBJ2-1; D remains ambiguous. Trimming stripped 6 bases from V and 6 bases from J, with 15 bases between. This CDR3 is 14 amino acids long. Looked up from germline, CDR1 is LNHDA and CDR2 is SQIVND (reference sequence). In DNA form, the CDR3 reads TGTGCCAGTAGCTACGACATTTTCGGCAATGAGCAGTTCTTC. The encoded protein is CASSYDIFGNEQFF.

This chain connects TRBV6-5 to TRBJ1-1; 8 bases line up with TRBD1. Germline V CDR1 and CDR2: MNHEY, SVGAGI. Unmatched junction bases numbered 6, after V lost 6 bases and J lost 0 bases. The CDR3 consists of 15 residues. CDR3 bases: TGTGCCAGCAGCAACAGGGGGGGACTGAACACTGAAGCTTTCTTT. It codes for CASSNRGGLNTEAFF.

The rearrangement joins TRBV5-6 to TRBJ1-1; D is perhaps TRBD1 (6 bases). Trimming took off 5 bases at V and 3 bases at J, with 14 bases between the two ends. CDR1 is SGHDT, CDR2 YYEEEE, per germline. The CDR3 extends over 14 amino acids. CDR3 sequence reads: CASRRPGHHTEAFF. The CDR3 DNA reads TGTGCCAGCAGGCGGCCGGGACATCACACTGAAGCTTTCTTT.

Turning to this clone: The sample carries other DNA sequences with the same CDR3. The chain uses TRBV18 and TRBJ2-7; 10 positions agree with TRBD2. Germline V lookup: CDR1 KGHSH, CDR2 LQKENI. After removal of 3 bases from V and 0 bases from J, the junction contained 2 bases not matched to a gene. CDR3 length: 15 amino acids. CDR3 residues: CASSPPSGSSYEQYF. Written as DNA, the CDR3 is TGTGCCAGCTCACCCCCTAGCGGGAGCTCCTACGAGCAGTACTTC.